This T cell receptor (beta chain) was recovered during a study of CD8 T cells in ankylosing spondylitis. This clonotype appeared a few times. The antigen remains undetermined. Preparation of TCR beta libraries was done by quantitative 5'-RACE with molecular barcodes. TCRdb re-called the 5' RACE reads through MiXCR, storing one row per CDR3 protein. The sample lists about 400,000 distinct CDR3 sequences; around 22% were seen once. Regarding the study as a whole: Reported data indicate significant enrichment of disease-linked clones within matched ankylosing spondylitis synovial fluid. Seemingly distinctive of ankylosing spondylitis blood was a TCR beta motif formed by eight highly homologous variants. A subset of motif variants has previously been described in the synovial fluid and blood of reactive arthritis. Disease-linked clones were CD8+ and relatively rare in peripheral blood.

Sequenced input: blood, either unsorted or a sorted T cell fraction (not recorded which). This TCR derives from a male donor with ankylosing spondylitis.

The chain's CDR3 is CASSGTYLETQYF. CDR3 in DNA: TGCGCCAGCAGCGGGACCTACTTAGAGACCCAGTACTTC. This chain links TRBV4-1 with TRBJ2-5, with D perhaps matching TRBD1 or TRBD2 (5 bases each). This CDR3 is 13 amino acids long. The germline V and J ends were trimmed by 5 bases and 4 bases, with 11 bases remaining between them. The germline CDR1 and CDR2 sequences are MGHRA and YSYEKL.